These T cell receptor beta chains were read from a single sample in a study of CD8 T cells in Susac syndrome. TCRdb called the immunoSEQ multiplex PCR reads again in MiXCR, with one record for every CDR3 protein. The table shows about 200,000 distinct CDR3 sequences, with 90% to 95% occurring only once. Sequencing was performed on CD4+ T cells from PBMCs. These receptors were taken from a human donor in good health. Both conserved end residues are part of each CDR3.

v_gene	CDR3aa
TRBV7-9	CAVQGQETQYF
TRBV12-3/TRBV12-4	CASTTEWGTGVGNQPQHF
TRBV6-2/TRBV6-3	CASIQGAQNNYGYTF
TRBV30	CAWNRQGNQPQHF
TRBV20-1	CSARSLAGINEQFF
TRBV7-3	CASSPGTPDTQYF
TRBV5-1	CASSFGGTETAEAFF
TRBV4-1	CASSPNGGSPNSPLHF
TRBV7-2	CASSLGHFQETQYF
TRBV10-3	CASQRTRERYNEQFF
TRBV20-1	CSARDLLTGASYEQYF
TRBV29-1	CSVGRAEAYGYTF
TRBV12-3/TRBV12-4	CASRGDDNEQFF
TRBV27	CASSLRGAGYGYTF
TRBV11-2	CASSTGRQETQYF
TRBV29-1	CSVVYPGPLPNIQYF
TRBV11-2	CASSFGQGRSYEQYF